This T cell receptor (beta chain) is drawn from a study of T cells in Graves' hyperthyroidism and ophthalmopathy. General study findings and limits: Among thyroid clonotypes expanded above 0.001, most also appeared in blood. It was a median 6.5 months before onset that the model predicted ophthalmopathy.

This clonotype has ten or more counts. No antigen is known for it. The germline V gene has CDR1 SGHRS and CDR2 YFSETQ. The CDR3 sequence is 11 residues long. Between the trimmed V and J ends, which lost 3 bases and 5 bases, there was a span of 5 bases. RNA transcripts yielded amplified TCR beta CDR3 regions. The HTBI primer set served for first-round RT-PCR of the TCR CDR3. TCRdb redid the calling of the multiplex PCR reads with MiXCR, one entry per CDR3 protein. The repertoire holds some 700,000 distinct CDR3 sequences, with approximately 15% as singletons. If no ophthalmopathy progression occurred within 18 months, Graves' hyperthyroidism was stable. A patient was excluded if there was uncontrolled infection, other autoimmune disease, pregnancy or lactation.

Source material: blood. This chain joins TRBV5-1 and TRBJ2-5; D unresolved. The sequence was collected from a man in his fifties with Graves' hyperthyroidism. For the CDR3, the DNA is TGCGCCAGCAGCTCAGCGGAGACCCAGTACTTC. Its translation is CASSSAETQYF.